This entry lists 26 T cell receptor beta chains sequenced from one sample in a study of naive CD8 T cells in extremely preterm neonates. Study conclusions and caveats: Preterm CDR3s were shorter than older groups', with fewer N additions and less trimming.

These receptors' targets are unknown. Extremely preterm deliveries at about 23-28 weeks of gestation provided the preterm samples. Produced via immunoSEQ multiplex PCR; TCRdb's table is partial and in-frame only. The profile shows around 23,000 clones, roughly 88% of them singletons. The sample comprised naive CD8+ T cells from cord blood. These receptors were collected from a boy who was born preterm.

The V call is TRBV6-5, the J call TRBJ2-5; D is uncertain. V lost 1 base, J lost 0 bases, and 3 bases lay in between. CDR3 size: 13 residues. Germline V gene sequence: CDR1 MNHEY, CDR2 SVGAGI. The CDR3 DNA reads TGTGCCAGCAGTTACTTACACCAAGAGACCCAGTACTTC. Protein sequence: CASSYLHQETQYF.

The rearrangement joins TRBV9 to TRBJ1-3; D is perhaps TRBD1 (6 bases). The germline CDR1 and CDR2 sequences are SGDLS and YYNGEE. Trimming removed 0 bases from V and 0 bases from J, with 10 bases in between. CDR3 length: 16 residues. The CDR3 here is CASSVDPGHSGNTIYF. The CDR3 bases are TGTGCCAGCAGCGTAGATCCGGGACACTCTGGAAACACCATATATTTT.

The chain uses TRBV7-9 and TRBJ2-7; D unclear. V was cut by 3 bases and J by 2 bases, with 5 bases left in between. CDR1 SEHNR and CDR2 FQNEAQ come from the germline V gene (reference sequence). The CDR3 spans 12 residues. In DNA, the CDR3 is TGTGCCAGCAGCTTTGACACCTACGAGCAGTACTTC. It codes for CASSFDTYEQYF.

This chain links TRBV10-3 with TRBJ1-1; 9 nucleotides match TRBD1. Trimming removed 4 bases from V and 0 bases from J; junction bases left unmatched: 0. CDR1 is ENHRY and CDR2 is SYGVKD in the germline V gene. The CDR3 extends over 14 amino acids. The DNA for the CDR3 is TGTGCCATCAGTGGGACAGGGGTGAACACTGAAGCTTTCTTT. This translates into CAISGTGVNTEAFF.

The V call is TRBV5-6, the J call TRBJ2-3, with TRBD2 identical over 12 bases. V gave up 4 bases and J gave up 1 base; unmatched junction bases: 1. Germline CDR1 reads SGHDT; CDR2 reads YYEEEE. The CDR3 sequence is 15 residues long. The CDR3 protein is CASSLAGGRTDTQYF. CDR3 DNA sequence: TGTGCCAGCAGCCTAGCGGGGGGGCGCACAGATACGCAGTATTTT.

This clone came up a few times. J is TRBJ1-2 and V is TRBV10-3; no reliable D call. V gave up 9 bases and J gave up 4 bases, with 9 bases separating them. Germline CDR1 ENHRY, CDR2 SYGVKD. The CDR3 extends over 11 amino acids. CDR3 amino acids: CAITDSYGYTF. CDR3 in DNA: TGTGCCATAACTGATTCCTATGGCTACACCTTC.

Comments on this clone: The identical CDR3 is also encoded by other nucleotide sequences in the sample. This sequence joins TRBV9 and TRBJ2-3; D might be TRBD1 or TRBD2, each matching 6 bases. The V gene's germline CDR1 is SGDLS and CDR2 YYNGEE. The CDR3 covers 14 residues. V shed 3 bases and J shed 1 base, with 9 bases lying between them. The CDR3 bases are TGTGCCAGCAGCGGAAGGGGGGGCACAGATACGCAGTATTTT. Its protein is CASSGRGGTDTQYF. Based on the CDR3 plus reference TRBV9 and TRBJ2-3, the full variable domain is DSGVTQTPKHLITATGQRVTLRCSPRSGDLSVYWYQQSLDQGLQFLIQYYNGEERAKGNILERFSAQQFPDLHSELNLSSLELGDSALYFCASSGRGGTDTQYFGPGTRLTVL.

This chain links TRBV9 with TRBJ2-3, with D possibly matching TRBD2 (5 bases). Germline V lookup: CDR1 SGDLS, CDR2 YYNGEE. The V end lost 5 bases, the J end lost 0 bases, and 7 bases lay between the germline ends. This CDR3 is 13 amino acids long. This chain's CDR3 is CASRGASTDTQYF. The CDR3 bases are TGTGCCAGCAGGGGAGCGAGCACAGATACGCAGTATTTT.

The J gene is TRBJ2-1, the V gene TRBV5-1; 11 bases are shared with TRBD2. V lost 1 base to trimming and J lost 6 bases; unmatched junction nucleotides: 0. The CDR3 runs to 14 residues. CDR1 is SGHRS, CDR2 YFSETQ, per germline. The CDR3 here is CASSLTSGGNEQFF. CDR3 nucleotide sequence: TGCGCCAGCAGCTTGACTAGCGGGGGCAATGAGCAGTTCTTC.

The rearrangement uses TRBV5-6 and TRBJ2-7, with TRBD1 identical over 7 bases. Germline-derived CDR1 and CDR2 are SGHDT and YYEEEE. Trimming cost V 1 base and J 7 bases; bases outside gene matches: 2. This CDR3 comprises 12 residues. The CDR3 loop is CASSLRGPEQYF. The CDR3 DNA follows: TGTGCCAGCAGCTTGAGGGGGCCAGAGCAGTACTTC. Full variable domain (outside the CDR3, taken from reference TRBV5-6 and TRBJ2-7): DAGVTQSPTHLIKTRGQQVTLRCSPKSGHDTVSWYQQALGQGPQFIFQYYEEEERQRGNFPDRFSGHQFPNYSSELNVNALLLGDSALYLCASSLRGPEQYFGPGTRLTVT.

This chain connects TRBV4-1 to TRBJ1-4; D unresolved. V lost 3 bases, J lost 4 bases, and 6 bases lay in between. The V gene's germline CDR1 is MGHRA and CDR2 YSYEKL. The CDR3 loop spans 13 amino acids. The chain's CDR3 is CASSHYGNEKLFF. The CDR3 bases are TGCGCCAGCAGCCACTACGGTAATGAAAAACTGTTTTTT.

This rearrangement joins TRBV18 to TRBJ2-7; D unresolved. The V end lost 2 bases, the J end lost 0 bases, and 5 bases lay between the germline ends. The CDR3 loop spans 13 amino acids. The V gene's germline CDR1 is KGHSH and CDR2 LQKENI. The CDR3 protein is CASSPDNSYEQYF. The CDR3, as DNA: TGTGCCAGCTCACCAGATAACTCCTACGAGCAGTACTTC.

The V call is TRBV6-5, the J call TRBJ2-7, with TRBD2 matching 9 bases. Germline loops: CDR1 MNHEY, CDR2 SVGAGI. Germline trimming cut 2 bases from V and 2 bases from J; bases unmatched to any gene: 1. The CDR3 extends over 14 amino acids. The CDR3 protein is CASSYGTSPYEQYF. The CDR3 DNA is TGTGCCAGCAGTTACGGGACTAGCCCCTACGAGCAGTACTTC.

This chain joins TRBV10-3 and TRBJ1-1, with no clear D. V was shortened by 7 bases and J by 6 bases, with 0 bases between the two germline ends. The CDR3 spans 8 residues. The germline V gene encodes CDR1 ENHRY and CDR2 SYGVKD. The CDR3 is CAITEAFF. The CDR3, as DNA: TGTGCCATCACTGAAGCTTTCTTT.

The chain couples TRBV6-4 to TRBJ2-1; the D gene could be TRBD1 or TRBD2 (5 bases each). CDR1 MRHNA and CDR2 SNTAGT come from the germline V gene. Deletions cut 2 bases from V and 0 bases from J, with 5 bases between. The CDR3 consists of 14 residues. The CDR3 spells CASSDGGSYNEQFF. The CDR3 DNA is TGTGCCAGCAGTGACGGGGGCTCCTACAATGAGCAGTTCTTC.

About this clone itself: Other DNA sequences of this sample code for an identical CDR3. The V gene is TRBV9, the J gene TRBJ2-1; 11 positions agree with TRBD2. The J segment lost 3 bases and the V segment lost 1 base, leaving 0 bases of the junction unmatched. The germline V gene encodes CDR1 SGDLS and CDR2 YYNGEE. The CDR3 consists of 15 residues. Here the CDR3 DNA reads TGTGCCAGCAGCGTACTAGCGGGGGGCTACAATGAGCAGTTCTTC. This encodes CASSVLAGGYNEQFF.

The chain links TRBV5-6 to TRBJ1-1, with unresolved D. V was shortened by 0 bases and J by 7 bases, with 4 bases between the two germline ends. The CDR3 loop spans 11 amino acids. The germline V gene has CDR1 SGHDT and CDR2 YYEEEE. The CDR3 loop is CASSLGSEAFF. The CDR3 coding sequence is TGTGCCAGCAGCTTGGGCAGTGAAGCTTTCTTT.

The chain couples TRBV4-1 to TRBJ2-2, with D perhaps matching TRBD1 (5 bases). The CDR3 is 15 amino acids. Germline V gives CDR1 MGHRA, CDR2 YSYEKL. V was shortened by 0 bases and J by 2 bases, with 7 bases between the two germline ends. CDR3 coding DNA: TGCGCCAGCAGCCAAGATGGACAAAACACCGGGGAGCTGTTTTTT. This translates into CASSQDGQNTGELFF.

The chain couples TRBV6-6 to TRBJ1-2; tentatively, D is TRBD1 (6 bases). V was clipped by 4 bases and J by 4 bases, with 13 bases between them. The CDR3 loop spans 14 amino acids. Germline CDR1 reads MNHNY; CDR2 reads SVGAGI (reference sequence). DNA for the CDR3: TGTGCCAGCAGTTCCCTGACAGGCCGCTATGGCTACACCTTC. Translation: CASSSLTGRYGYTF.

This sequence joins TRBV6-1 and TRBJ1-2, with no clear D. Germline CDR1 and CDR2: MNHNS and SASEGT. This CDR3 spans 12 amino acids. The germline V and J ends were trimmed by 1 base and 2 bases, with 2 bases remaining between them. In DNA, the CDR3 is TGTGCCAGCAGTGAAGGGAACTATGGCTACACCTTC. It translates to CASSEGNYGYTF.

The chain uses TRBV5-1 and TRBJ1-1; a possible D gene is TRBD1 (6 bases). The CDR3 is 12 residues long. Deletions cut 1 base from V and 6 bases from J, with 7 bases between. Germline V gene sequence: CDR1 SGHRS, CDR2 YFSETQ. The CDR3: CASSLTGPEAFF. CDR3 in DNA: TGCGCCAGCAGCTTGACAGGGCCTGAAGCTTTCTTT.

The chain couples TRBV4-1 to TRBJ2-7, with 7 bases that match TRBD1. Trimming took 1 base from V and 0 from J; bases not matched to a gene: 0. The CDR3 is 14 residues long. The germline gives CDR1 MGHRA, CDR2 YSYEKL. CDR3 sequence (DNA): TGCGCCAGCAGCCAAGGACAGGGCTCCTACGAGCAGTACTTC. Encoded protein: CASSQGQGSYEQYF.

The CDR3 is CAISTSYEQYF. In DNA, the CDR3 is TGTGCCATCAGTACTAGCTACGAGCAGTACTTC. The rearrangement uses TRBV10-3 and TRBJ2-7; possible D gene TRBD2, 5 bases. The CDR3 totals 11 residues. CDR1 ENHRY and CDR2 SYGVKD come from the germline V gene. V was pared by 5 bases and J by 3 bases, with 5 bases between.

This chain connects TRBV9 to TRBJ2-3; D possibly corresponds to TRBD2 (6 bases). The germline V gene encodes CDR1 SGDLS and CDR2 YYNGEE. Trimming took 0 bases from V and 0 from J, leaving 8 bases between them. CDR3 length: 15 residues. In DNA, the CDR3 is TGTGCCAGCAGCGTAGGGACTACTAGCACAGATACGCAGTATTTT. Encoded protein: CASSVGTTSTDTQYF. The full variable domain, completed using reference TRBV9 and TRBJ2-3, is DSGVTQTPKHLITATGQRVTLRCSPRSGDLSVYWYQQSLDQGLQFLIQYYNGEERAKGNILERFSAQQFPDLHSELNLSSLELGDSALYFCASSVGTTSTDTQYFGPGTRLTVL.

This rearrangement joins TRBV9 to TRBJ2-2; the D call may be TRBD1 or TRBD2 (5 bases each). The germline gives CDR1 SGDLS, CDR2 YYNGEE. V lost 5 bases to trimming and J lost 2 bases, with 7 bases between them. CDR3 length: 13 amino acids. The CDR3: CASRGPNTGELFF. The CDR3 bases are TGTGCCAGCAGGGGACCAAACACCGGGGAGCTGTTTTTT.

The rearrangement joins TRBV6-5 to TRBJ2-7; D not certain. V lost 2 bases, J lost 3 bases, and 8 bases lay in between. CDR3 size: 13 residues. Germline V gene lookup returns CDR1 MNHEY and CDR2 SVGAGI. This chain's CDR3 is CASSYNRNYEQYF. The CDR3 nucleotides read TGTGCCAGCAGTTACAACAGAAACTACGAGCAGTACTTC.